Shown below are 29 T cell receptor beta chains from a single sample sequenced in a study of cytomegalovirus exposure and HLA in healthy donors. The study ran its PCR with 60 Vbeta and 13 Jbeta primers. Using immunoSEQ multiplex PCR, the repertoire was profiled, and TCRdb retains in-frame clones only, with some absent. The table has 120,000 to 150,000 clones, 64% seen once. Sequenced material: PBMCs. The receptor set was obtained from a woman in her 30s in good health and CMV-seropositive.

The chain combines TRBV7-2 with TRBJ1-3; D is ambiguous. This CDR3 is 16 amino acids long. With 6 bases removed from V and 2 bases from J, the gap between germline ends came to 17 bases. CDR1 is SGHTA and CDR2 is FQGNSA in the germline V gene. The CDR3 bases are TGTGCCAGCAGACCTAGGAATCTACGGGCTGGAAACACCATATATTTT. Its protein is CASRPRNLRAGNTIYF. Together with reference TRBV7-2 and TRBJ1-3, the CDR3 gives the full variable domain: GAGVSQSPSNKVTEKGKDVELRCDPISGHTALYWYRQSLGQGLEFLIYFQGNSAPDKSGLPSDRFSAERTGGSVSTLTIQRTQQEDSAVYLCASRPRNLRAGNTIYFGEGSWLTVV.

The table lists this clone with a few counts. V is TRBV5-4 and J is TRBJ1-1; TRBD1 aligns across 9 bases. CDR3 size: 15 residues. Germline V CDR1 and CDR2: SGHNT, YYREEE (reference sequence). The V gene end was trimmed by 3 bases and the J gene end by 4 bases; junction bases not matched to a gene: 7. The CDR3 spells CASSYRTGVATEAFF. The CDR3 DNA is TGTGCCAGCAGCTACCGGACAGGGGTGGCCACTGAAGCTTTCTTT.

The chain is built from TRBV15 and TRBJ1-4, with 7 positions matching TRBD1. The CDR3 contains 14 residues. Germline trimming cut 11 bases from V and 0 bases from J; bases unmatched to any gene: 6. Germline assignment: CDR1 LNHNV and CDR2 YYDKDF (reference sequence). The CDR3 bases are TGTGCCGCCAAGACAGGGACAACTAATGAAAAACTGTTTTTT. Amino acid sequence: CAAKTGTTNEKLFF.

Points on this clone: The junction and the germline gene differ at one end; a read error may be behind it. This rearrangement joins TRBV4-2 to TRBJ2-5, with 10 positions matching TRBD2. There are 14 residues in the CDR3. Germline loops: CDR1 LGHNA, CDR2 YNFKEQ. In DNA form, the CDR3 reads TGTGCCAGCAGCCAAGAGTTAGCGGGGGGACGCAGTAACTTC. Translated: CASSQELAGGRSNF.

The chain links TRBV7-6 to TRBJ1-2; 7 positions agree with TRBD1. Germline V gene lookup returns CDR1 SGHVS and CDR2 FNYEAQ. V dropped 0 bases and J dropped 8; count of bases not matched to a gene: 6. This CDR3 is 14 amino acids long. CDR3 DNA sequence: TGTGCCAGCAGCTTAGCGAATGCAGGGGGAGGCTACACCTTC. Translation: CASSLANAGGGYTF.

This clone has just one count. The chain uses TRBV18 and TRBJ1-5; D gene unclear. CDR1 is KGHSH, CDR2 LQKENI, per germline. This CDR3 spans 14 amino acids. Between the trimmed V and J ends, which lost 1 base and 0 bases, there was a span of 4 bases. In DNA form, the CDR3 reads TGTGCCAGCTCACCACTTAATAGCAATCAGCCCCAGCATTTT. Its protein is CASSPLNSNQPQHF. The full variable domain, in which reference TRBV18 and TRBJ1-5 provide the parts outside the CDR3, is NAGVMQNPRHLVRRRGQEARLRCSPMKGHSHVYWYRQLPEEGLKFMVYLQKENIIDESGMPKERFSAEFPKEGPSILRIQQVVRGDSAAYFCASSPLNSNQPQHFGDGTRLSIL.

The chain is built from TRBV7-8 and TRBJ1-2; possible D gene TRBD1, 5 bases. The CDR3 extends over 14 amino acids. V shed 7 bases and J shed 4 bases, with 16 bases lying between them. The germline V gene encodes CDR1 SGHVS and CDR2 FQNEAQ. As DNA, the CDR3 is TGTGCCAGCACCCCCCAGGGATTCGGCTATGGCTACACCTTC. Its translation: CASTPQGFGYGYTF.

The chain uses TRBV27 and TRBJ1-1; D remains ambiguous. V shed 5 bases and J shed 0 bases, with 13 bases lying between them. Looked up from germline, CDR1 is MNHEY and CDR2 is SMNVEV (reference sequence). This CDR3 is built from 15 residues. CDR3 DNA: TGTGCCAGCAGTCCGAGCCGGGAGGTGAACACTGAAGCTTTCTTT. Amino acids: CASSPSREVNTEAFF.

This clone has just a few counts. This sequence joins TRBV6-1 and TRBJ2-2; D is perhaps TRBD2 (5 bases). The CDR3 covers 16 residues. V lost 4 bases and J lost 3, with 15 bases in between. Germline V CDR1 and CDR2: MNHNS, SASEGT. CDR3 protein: CASSGNEGYDTGELFF. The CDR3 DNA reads TGTGCCAGCAGTGGAAACGAGGGTTATGACACCGGGGAGCTGTTTTTT.

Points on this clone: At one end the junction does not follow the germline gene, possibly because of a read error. The CDR3 DNA is TGTGCCAGCATCATCAACAGGGGTTACGGGCAGTACTTC. It codes for CASIINRGYGQYF. The chain links TRBV6-1 to TRBJ2-7; TRBD1 aligns across 7 bases. Germline CDR1 and CDR2: MNHNS and SASEGT. CDR3 length: 13 amino acids.

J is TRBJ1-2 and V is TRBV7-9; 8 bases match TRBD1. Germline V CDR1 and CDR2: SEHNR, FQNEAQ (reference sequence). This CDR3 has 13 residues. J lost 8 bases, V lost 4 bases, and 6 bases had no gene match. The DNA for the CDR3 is TGTGCCAGCAGCTCCGGCAGGGGGCAAGGCTACACCTTC. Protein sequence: CASSSGRGQGYTF.

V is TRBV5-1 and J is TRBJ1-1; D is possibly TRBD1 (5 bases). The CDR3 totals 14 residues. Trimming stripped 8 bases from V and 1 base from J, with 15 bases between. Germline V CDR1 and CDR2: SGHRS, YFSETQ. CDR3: CASRKDSQNTEAFF. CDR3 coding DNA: TGCGCCAGTCGGAAAGACAGTCAGAACACTGAAGCTTTCTTT.

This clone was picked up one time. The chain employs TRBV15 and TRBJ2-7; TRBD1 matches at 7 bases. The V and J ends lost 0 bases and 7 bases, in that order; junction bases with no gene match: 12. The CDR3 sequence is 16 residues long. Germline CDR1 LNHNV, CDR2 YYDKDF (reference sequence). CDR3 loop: CATSRDIGGLAREQYF. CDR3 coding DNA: TGTGCCACCAGCAGAGATATAGGGGGCCTGGCTCGGGAGCAGTACTTC.

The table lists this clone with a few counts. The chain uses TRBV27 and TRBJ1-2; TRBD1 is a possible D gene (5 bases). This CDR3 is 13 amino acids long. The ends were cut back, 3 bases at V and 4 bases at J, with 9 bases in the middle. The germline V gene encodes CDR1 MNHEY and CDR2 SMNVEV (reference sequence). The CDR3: CASSLGRSYGYTF. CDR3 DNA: TGTGCCAGCAGTTTGGGGCGGTCCTATGGCTACACCTTC.

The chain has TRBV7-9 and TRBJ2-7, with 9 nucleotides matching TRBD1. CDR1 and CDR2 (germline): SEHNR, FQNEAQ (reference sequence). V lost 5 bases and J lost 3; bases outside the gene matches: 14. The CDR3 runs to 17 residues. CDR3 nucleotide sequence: TGTGCCAGCAGCGGCCGGACAGGGGAAAGGGGTCTCTACGAGCAGTACTTC. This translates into CASSGRTGERGLYEQYF.

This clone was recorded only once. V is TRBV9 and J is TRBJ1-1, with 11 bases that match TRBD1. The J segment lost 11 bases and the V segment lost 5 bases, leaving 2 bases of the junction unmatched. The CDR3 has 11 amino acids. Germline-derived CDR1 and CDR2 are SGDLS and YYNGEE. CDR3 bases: TGTGCCAGCAGGGGGACAGGGGGGGCTTTCTTT. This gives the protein CASRGTGGAFF.

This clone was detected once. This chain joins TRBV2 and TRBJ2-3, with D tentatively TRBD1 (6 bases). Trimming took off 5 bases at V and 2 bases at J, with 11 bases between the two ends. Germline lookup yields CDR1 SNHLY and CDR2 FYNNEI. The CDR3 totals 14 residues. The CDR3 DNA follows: TGTGCCAGCAGTTGGGACATCCCCACAGATACGCAGTATTTT. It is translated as CASSWDIPTDTQYF.

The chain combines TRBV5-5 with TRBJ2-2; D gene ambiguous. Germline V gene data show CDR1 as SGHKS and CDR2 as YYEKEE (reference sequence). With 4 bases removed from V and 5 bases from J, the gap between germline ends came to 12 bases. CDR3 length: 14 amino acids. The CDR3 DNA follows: TGTGCCAGCAGCCCTGACTCGTTAACCGGGGAGCTGTTTTTT. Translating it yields CASSPDSLTGELFF.

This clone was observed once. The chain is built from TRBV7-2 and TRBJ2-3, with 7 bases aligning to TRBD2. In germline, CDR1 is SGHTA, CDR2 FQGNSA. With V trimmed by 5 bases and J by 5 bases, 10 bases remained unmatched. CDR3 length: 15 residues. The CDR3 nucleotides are TGTGCCAGCAGCCACCAGCGGGATAGCTTAGATACGCAGTATTTT. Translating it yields CASSHQRDSLDTQYF.

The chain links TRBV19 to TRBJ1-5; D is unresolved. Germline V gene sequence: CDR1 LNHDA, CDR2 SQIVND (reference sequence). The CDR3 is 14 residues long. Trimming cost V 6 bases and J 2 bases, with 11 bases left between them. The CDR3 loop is CASRPLGGNQPQHF. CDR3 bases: TGTGCCAGTAGACCTCTGGGAGGCAATCAGCCCCAGCATTTT.

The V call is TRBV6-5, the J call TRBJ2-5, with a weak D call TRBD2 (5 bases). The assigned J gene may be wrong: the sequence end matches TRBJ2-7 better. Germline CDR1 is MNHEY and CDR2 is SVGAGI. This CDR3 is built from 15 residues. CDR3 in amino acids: CASSYVRTGNYEQYF. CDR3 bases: TGTGCCAGCAGTTACGTCCGGACTGGTAACTACGAGCAGTACTTC.

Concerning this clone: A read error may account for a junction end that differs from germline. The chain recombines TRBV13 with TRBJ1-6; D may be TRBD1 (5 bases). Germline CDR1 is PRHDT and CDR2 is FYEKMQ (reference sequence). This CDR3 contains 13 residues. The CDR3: CASSIGANSPLHF. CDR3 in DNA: TGTGCCAGCAGCATAGGGGCTAATTCACCCCTCCACTTT.

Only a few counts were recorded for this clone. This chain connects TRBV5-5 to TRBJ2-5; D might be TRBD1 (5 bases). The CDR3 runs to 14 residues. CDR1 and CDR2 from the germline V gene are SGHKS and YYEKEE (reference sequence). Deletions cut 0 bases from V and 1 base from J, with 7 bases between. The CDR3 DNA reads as TGTGCCAGCAGCTTGGTTGGGGCCCAAGAGACCCAGTACTTC. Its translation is CASSLVGAQETQYF.

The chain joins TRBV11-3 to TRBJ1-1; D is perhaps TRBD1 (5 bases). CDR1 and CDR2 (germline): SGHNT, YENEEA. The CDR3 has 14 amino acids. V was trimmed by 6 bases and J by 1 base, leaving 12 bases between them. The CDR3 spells CASRDPTENTEAFF. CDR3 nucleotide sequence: TGTGCCAGCAGGGACCCGACAGAGAACACTGAAGCTTTCTTT.

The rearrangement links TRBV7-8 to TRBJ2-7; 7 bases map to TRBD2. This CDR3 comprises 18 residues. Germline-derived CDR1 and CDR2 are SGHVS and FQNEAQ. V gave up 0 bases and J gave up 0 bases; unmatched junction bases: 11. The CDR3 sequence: CASSLAQGQAGSSYEQYF. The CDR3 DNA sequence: TGTGCCAGCAGCTTAGCGCAGGGTCAAGCGGGGAGCTCCTACGAGCAGTACTTC.

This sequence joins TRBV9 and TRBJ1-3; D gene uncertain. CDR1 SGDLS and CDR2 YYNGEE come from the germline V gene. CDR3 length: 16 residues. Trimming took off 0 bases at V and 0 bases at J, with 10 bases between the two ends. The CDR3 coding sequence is TGTGCCAGCAGCGTAGTACCCGGGAGCTCTGGAAACACCATATATTTT. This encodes CASSVVPGSSGNTIYF.

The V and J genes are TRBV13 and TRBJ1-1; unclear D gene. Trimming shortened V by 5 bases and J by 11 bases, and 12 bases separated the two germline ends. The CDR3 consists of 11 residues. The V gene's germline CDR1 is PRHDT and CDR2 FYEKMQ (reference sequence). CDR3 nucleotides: TGTGCCAGCAGCCGCGGACTTGAGGCTTTCTTT. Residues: CASSRGLEAFF.

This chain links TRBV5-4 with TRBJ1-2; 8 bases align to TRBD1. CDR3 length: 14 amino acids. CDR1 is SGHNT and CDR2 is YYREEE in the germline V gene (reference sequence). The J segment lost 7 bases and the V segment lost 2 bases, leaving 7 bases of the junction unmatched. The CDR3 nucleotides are TGTGCCAGCAGCTTAACTCAGGGGGCGCGTGGCTACACCTTC. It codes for CASSLTQGARGYTF.

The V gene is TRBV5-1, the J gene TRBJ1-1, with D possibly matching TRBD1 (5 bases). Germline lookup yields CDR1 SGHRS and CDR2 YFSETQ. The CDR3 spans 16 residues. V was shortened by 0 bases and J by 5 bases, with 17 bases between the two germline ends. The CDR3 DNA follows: TGCGCCAGCAGCTTGGAGGGGACGGCCCGGGGGACTGAAGCTTTCTTT. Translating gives CASSLEGTARGTEAFF.